This T cell receptor (beta chain) comes out of a study of T-cell reconstitution after alpha-beta-depleted transplantation in children. Germline V gene sequence: CDR1 KGHDR, CDR2 SFDVKD. CDR3 length equals 13 residues. V was clipped by 5 bases and J by 7 bases, with 11 bases between them. This clonotype occurred many times. Unique molecular identifiers were used to barcode this TCRbeta library. One entry per CDR3 protein, called by TCRdb with MiXCR from the PCR reads. Of some 200,000 distinct CDR3 sequences in the sample, roughly 9% were seen once. The receptor's source is a human donor who donated a stem cell graft to a child with acute lymphoblastic leukemia. The chain carries TRBV24-1 and TRBJ2-1; D possibly corresponds to TRBD2 (5 bases). This material consisted of PBMCs from the stem cell graft donor, taken from the stem cell graft. The CDR3 nucleotides read TGTGCCACCAGTGGGACGGGGATTAATGAGCAGTTCTTC. Translating it yields CATSGTGINEQFF.